The 16 T cell receptor beta chains below come from one sample, sequenced in a study of molecular identifiers for immune sequencing clone quantification (dated by TCRdb to 2017 to 2018). Library generation was performed with PCR. Sequencer: Illumina HiSeq 4000. The public reads were reanalyzed by TCRdb: fastp trimming at Q25, MiXCR alignment, in-frame beta chains only. Entries are consolidated by CDR3 protein sequence, retaining the most common genes and DNA. The sample table records about 510,000 distinct CDR3 sequences; around a fifth of these occur just once. Around 0.86% of the sample rests with the top ten. The material sequenced was naive CD8+ T cells from blood, with Jurkat cell RNA spiked in. The cell subset or site label of this sample denotes: FACS-sorted CD8+CD4-CCR7+CD45RA+ naive T cells. The source of these receptors is a human donor in good health. Some libraries in this study had Jurkat cell RNA spiked in.

Worth noting for this clonotype: This likely comes from a read error, as the CDR3 has no conserved phenylalanine or tryptophan at its end. The DNA of the CDR3 is TGTGCCAGCAGCCCGGGGACTAGCTCCTACGAGCAGTACCTC. This sequence encodes CASSPGTSSYEQYL. The chain recombines TRBV11-1 with TRBJ2-7; 8 bases align to TRBD2. The germline V gene has CDR1 SGHAT and CDR2 FQDESV (reference sequence). Trimming removed 5 bases from V and 0 bases from J; junction bases left unmatched: 3. The CDR3 is 14 residues long.

On this clonotype: This clone may be a read error of a much larger clone one base away. Here the CDR3 reads CAGSLVSLGARPEAFF. The CDR3 DNA is TGTGCCGGCAGCTTAGTGTCCTTAGGGGCGAGGCCTGAAGCTTTCTTT. The chain combines TRBV7-9 with TRBJ1-1, with D maybe TRBD1 (5 bases). Germline V gene lookup returns CDR1 SEHNR and CDR2 FQNEAQ (reference sequence). The CDR3 extends over 16 amino acids.

V gene TRBV27 combines with J gene TRBJ2-7; no firm D call. Trimming shortened V by 6 bases and J by 3 bases, and 12 bases separated the two germline ends. This CDR3 region has 13 residues. CDR1 MNHEY and CDR2 SMNVEV come from the germline V gene (reference sequence). This chain's CDR3 is CASRNVMSYEQYF. In nucleotides, the CDR3 is TGTGCCAGCAGGAACGTTATGAGCTACGAGCAGTACTTC.

This clonotype was picked up many times. The chain uses TRBV13 and TRBJ2-5; 11 bases line up with TRBD2. V trimming: 5 bases; J trimming: 3 bases; junction bases outside the gene matches: 5. The CDR3 loop spans 15 amino acids. CDR1 and CDR2 (germline): PRHDT, FYEKMQ (reference sequence). The CDR3 DNA reads as TGTGCCAGCAGCGCACCGGGACTAGCGGAAGAGACCCAGTACTTC. Residues: CASSAPGLAEETQYF.

Points on this clonotype: A much larger clonotype is one base distant, so this may be a read error. The rearrangement joins TRBV12-3 or TRBV12-4 to TRBJ2-3; no reliable D call. This CDR3 region has 15 residues. CDR3 amino acids: CASSFGRPGTDMQYF. CDR3 sequence (DNA): TGTGCCAGCAGTTTTGGGCGCCCGGGCACAGATATGCAGTATTTT.

The genes are TRBV13 and TRBJ1-3, with TRBD1 matching over 9 bases. Germline V gene data show CDR1 as PRHDT and CDR2 as FYEKMQ (reference sequence). J gave up 4 bases and V 4 bases, and 5 bases lay outside the gene matches. The CDR3 is 15 amino acids. In DNA, the CDR3 is TGTGCCAGCAGCTCCGCCGGGACAGGGGGAAACACCATATATTTT. The encoded protein is CASSSAGTGGNTIYF.

This clonotype was detected many times. The rearrangement joins TRBV30 to TRBJ1-5; 10 nucleotides agree with TRBD1. CDR3 size: 15 residues. J gave up 7 bases and V 2 bases, and 8 bases lay outside the gene matches. CDR1 and CDR2 from the germline V gene are GTSNPN and SVGIG (reference sequence). This chain's CDR3 is CAWSTGQGYGQPQHF. CDR3 sequence (DNA): TGTGCCTGGAGTACGGGACAGGGGTACGGGCAGCCCCAGCATTTT.

At least ten counts were recorded for this clonotype. The rearrangement links TRBV20-1 to TRBJ1-1; TRBD1 might be the D (6 bases). Germline CDR1 is DFQATT and CDR2 is SNEGSKA (reference sequence). Trimming removed 5 bases from V and 4 bases from J, with 8 bases in between. This CDR3 is 11 amino acids long. The CDR3 sequence is CSARDITEAFF. The DNA for the CDR3 is TGCAGTGCTCGGGACATCACTGAAGCTTTCTTT.

This clonotype has a handful of counts. This rearrangement joins TRBV20-1 to TRBJ2-7; 8 bases match TRBD2. Germline assignment: CDR1 DFQATT and CDR2 SNEGSKA (reference sequence). This CDR3 has 16 amino acids. V lost 3 bases to trimming and J lost 0 bases; unmatched junction nucleotides: 10. DNA of the CDR3: TGCAGTGCTAGCGGGAGGGCCGAAAGAAGCTCCTACGAGCAGTACTTC. It yields the protein CSASGRAERSSYEQYF.

This clonotype was found many times. V is TRBV27 and J is TRBJ1-5, with a tentative D call TRBD1 (6 bases). This CDR3 is 15 amino acids long. The germline CDR1 and CDR2 sequences are MNHEY and SMNVEV (reference sequence). Trimming cost V 6 bases and J 2 bases, with 14 bases left between them. The CDR3 here is CASSVGGVGNQPQHF. The CDR3 DNA reads as TGTGCCAGCAGCGTAGGGGGTGTCGGCAATCAGCCCCAGCATTTT.

Ten or more counts support this clonotype. The rearrangement joins TRBV19 to TRBJ2-3; D is possibly TRBD2 (5 bases). The CDR3 loop spans 15 amino acids. Germline CDR1 and CDR2: LNHDA and SQIVND (reference sequence). Between the trimmed V and J ends, which lost 1 base and 2 bases, there was a span of 10 bases. The CDR3 bases are TGTGCCAGTAGTATAGGGGGAGTTAACACAGATACGCAGTATTTT. This sequence encodes CASSIGGVNTDTQYF.

V and J are TRBV23-1 and TRBJ1-1; unclear D gene. TRBV23-1 carries the ORF label, with uncertain function. Trimming removed 11 bases at V and 0 bases at J, with 10 bases between. The CDR3 loop spans 12 amino acids. CDR3 coding DNA: TGCGCCCTAGGGCCCCTGAACACTGAAGCTTTCTTT. It codes for CALGPLNTEAFF.

As regards this clonotype: This may come from a read error, since a much larger clone is one base off. CDR3 nucleotides: TGTGCCAGCGGTGTACAGGGGGGTAATCAGCCCCAGCATTTT. It translates to CASGVQGGNQPQHF. The chain combines TRBV12-3 or TRBV12-4 with TRBJ1-5, with 8 nucleotides matching TRBD1. The CDR3 is 14 amino acids. The V segment lost 8 bases and the J segment 4 bases; nucleotides outside the gene matches: 7.

The chain links TRBV18 to TRBJ2-3; no clear D gene. Trimming cost V 2 bases and J 5 bases, with 17 bases left between them. Germline V CDR1 and CDR2: KGHSH, LQKENI. The CDR3 covers 16 residues. DNA for the CDR3: TGTGCCAGCTCACCAGGCAGTCTTAGGGTTGAAGATACGCAGTATTTT. It codes for CASSPGSLRVEDTQYF.

The V and J genes are TRBV27 and TRBJ2-1; D uncertain. With 0 bases removed from V and 10 bases from J, the gap between germline ends came to 10 bases. Germline values: CDR1 MNHEY, CDR2 SMNVEV (reference sequence). This CDR3 comprises 13 residues. CDR3 coding DNA: TGTGCCAGCAGTTTATCCGCCCCCCGGGAGCAGTTCTTC. It yields the protein CASSLSAPREQFF.

This clonotype has a count of ten or more. The chain is built from TRBV13 and TRBJ2-2; the match to TRBD1 covers 7 bases. Germline assignment: CDR1 PRHDT and CDR2 FYEKMQ (reference sequence). CDR3 length: 15 residues. Germline trimming cut 5 bases from V and 1 base from J; bases unmatched to any gene: 4. The CDR3: CASSPQGWNTGELFF. DNA for the CDR3: TGTGCCAGCAGCCCACAGGGGTGGAACACCGGGGAGCTGTTTTTT.